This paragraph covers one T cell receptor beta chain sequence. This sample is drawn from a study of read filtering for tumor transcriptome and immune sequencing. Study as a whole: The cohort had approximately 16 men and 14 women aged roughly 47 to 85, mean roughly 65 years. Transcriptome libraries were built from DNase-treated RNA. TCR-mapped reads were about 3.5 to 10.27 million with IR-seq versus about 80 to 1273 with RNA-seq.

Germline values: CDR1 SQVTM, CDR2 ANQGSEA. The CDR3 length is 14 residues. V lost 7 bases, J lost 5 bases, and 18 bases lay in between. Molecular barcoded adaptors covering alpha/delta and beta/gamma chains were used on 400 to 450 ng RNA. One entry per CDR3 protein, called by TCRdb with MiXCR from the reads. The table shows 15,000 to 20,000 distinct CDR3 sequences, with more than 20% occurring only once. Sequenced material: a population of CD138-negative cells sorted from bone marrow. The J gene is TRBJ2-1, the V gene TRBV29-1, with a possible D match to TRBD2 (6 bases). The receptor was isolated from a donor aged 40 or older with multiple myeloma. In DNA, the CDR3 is TGCAGCGCCCGGAGGGGTCCAGAGGACAATGAGCAGTTCTTC. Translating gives CSARRGPEDNEQFF.